These 16 T cell receptor beta chains were sequenced from one sample in a study of neurological immune-mediated disorders (dated by TCRdb to between 2019 and 2020). Library construction relied on 5' RACE. These reads were obtained on an Illumina HiSeq 2500. Through fastp at Q25 and MiXCR, TCRdb rebuilt clones from the public reads, retaining in-frame beta chains. Records with the same CDR3 protein are collapsed into one entry carrying the most frequent genes and DNA. The sample table lists around 30,000 distinct CDR3 sequences, about 1.6% of them with a count of one. In total, the top ten clones hold around 8.8% of the sample. Sequences were obtained from PBMCs. The receptors were sampled from a woman aged 25 to 39 with multiple sclerosis.

The sample holds many counts of this clonotype. The rearrangement joins TRBV20-1 to TRBJ2-1, with D perhaps matching TRBD2 (6 bases). Germline V lookup: CDR1 DFQATT, CDR2 SNEGSKA (reference sequence). V lost 0 bases and J lost 0, with 21 bases in between. The CDR3 is 19 amino acids. The CDR3 DNA reads as TGCAGTGCTAGAGATCAGGCGGGGAGAATCGGTCGCTCCTACAATGAGCAGTTCTTC. It is translated as CSARDQAGRIGRSYNEQFF.

This clonotype was seen more than once but under ten times. The chain combines TRBV7-6 with TRBJ2-5, with TRBD1 as a possible D gene (5 bases). The ends were cut back, 2 bases at V and 4 bases at J, with 11 bases in the middle. There are 14 residues in the CDR3. Germline V gene lookup returns CDR1 SGHVS and CDR2 FNYEAQ. The DNA of the CDR3 is TGTGCCAGCAGCTTACTAGGGGTGCGAGAGACCCAGTACTTC. Translating it yields CASSLLGVRETQYF.

Many counts were recorded for this clonotype. V and J are TRBV5-1 and TRBJ2-3; D might be TRBD2 (5 bases). The CDR3 covers 12 residues. CDR1 is SGHRS and CDR2 is YFSETQ in the germline V gene. Written as DNA, the CDR3 is TGCGCTTCTTACGGGAACACAGATACGCAGTATTTT. It specifies CASYGNTDTQYF. Complete variable domain (other parts from reference TRBV5-1 and TRBJ2-3): KAGVTQTPRYLIKTRGQQVTLSCSPISGHRSVSWYQQTPGQGLQFLFEYFSETQRNKGNFPGRFSGRQFSNSRSEMNVSTLELGDSALYLCASYGNTDTQYFGPGTRLTVL.

This clonotype has ten or more counts. This sequence joins TRBV6-2 or TRBV6-3 and TRBJ1-2; D gene unclear. Trimming removed 2 bases from V and 5 bases from J, with 9 bases in between. Germline assignment: CDR1 MNHEY and CDR2 SVGEGT. This CDR3 is built from 13 residues. In DNA form, the CDR3 reads TGTGCCAGCAGTTACGAGAGCAGATATGGCTACACCTTC. It yields the protein CASSYESRYGYTF.

This clonotype was found many times. The chain employs TRBV4-1 and TRBJ1-3; a weak D match, TRBD1 (6 bases). The germline V gene encodes CDR1 MGHRA and CDR2 YSYEKL. This CDR3 is 19 amino acids long. Trimming left V 0 bases short and J 0 bases short, with 18 bases between. As DNA, the CDR3 is TGCGCCAGCAGCCAAGATGAGGCCGGGACATTCAGCTCTGGAAACACCATATATTTT. Amino acids: CASSQDEAGTFSSGNTIYF.

This clonotype was recorded at least ten times. The chain carries TRBV9 and TRBJ2-3, with D perhaps being TRBD1 or TRBD2 (6 bases each). Trimming stripped 4 bases from V and 6 bases from J, with 15 bases between. Germline V lookup: CDR1 SGDLS, CDR2 YYNGEE. The CDR3 has 14 residues. The CDR3 reads CASSPGGGPDTQYF. The DNA of the CDR3 is TGTGCCAGCAGCCCCGGAGGGGGTCCGGATACGCAGTATTTT.

This clonotype has ten or more counts. This chain joins TRBV12-3 or TRBV12-4 and TRBJ2-3; D might be TRBD2 (6 bases). CDR3 size: 15 residues. V was trimmed by 2 bases and J by 8 bases, leaving 17 bases between them. The CDR3 protein is CASSLLGRSGGTQYF. Written as DNA, the CDR3 is TGTGCCAGCAGTTTACTGGGGAGGTCCGGGGGTACGCAGTATTTT.

This clonotype has at least ten counts. The rearrangement uses TRBV2 and TRBJ2-6; no clear D gene. Germline CDR1 is SNHLY and CDR2 is FYNNEI. V lost 5 bases to trimming and J lost 0 bases, with 8 bases between them. The CDR3 extends over 15 amino acids. The CDR3 DNA reads TGTGCCAGCAGTCTCGTGGCCTCTGGGGCCAACGTCCTGACTTTC. It yields the protein CASSLVASGANVLTF. Based on the CDR3 plus reference TRBV2 and TRBJ2-6, the full variable domain is EPEVTQTPSHQVTQMGQEVILRCVPISNHLYFYWYRQILGQKVEFLVSFYNNEISEKSEIFDDQFSVERPDGSNFTLKIRSTKLEDSAMYFCASSLVASGANVLTFGAGSRLTVL.

This clonotype was seen at least ten times. This chain connects TRBV21-1 to TRBJ2-7; TRBD1, the table's D call, lacks a check against the DNA. TRBV21-1 is marked as a pseudogene. There are 15 residues in the CDR3. CDR3 DNA sequence: TGTGCCAGCAGCAAAATAGGACAGGGTCTCAACGAGCAGTACTTC. Amino acid sequence: CASSKIGQGLNEQYF.

This clonotype occurred many times. The gene calls are TRBV5-1 and TRBJ2-4; 7 bases match TRBD2. V lost 0 bases to trimming and J lost 0 bases; unmatched junction nucleotides: 3. Germline V lookup: CDR1 SGHRS, CDR2 YFSETQ. The CDR3 has 16 residues. The CDR3 DNA reads as TGCGCCAGCAGCTTGGGCAGGGAGGGAGCCAAAAACATTCAGTACTTC. Encoded protein: CASSLGREGAKNIQYF.

This clonotype was found many times. The chain carries TRBV29-1 and TRBJ1-2; TRBD1 matches 8 bases. Looked up from germline, CDR1 is SQVTM and CDR2 is ANQGSEA. This CDR3 spans 13 amino acids. V dropped 4 bases and J dropped 6; count of bases not matched to a gene: 7. Written as DNA, the CDR3 is TGCAGCGTTGTAGGTGGACAGGGCGATGGCTACACCTTC. Translation: CSVVGGQGDGYTF.

This clonotype appeared many times. J is TRBJ1-1 and V is TRBV20-1; TRBD1 aligns across 12 bases. The V and J ends lost 5 bases and 2 bases, in that order; junction bases with no gene match: 12. Germline assignment: CDR1 DFQATT and CDR2 SNEGSKA (reference sequence). The CDR3 is made up of 17 amino acids. The CDR3 reads CSAPPRLGQGANTEAFF. CDR3 DNA: TGCAGTGCTCCTCCAAGGTTGGGACAGGGGGCAAACACTGAAGCTTTCTTT.

This clonotype was seen repeatedly, ten times or more. The CDR3 loop reads CASSSSASANYGYTF. The CDR3 bases are TGTGCCAGCAGTTCTTCCGCCAGCGCTAACTATGGCTACACCTTC. The rearrangement uses TRBV12-3 or TRBV12-4 and TRBJ1-2; D is undetermined. The V and J ends lost 4 bases and 0 bases respectively, with 12 bases between them. CDR3 length: 15 amino acids.

This clonotype was recorded many times. The chain joins TRBV24-1 to TRBJ1-5, with D hard to call. The V gene's germline CDR1 is KGHDR and CDR2 SFDVKD. V shed 1 base and J shed 6 bases, with 9 bases lying between them. The CDR3 is 14 amino acids. CDR3 sequence reads: CATSDFGVRQPQHF. Here the CDR3 DNA reads TGTGCCACCAGTGATTTCGGGGTGCGTCAGCCCCAGCATTTT.

Many counts were recorded for this clonotype. The gene calls are TRBV20-1 and TRBJ2-5, with TRBD1 identical over 7 bases. After removal of 1 base from V and 5 bases from J, the junction contained 4 bases not matched to a gene. The CDR3 consists of 13 residues. Germline CDR1 is DFQATT and CDR2 is SNEGSKA (reference sequence). The CDR3 DNA reads as TGCAGTGCTAGAGGGACAGGTGGGGAGACCCAGTACTTC. It encodes CSARGTGGETQYF.

At least ten counts were recorded for this clonotype. The chain employs TRBV29-1 and TRBJ2-2; the D gene is possibly TRBD1 (5 bases). Trimming took off 7 bases at V and 6 bases at J, with 18 bases between the two ends. Germline V gene lookup returns CDR1 SQVTM and CDR2 ANQGSEA. The CDR3 has 14 amino acids. CDR3 sequence (DNA): TGCAGCGCAAGACCCCAGGGTTCGGCCGGGGAGCTGTTTTTT. This encodes CSARPQGSAGELFF.